The 7 T cell receptor beta chains listed next were all sequenced from one sample in a study of healthy donors' naive CD4 and CD8 T cells. TCR libraries were built from approximately 0.45 ug of total RNA by linear amplification. TCRdb re-derived calls from the reads in MiXCR, one entry per CDR3 protein. This sample has around 200,000 distinct CDR3 sequences, with about 74% found just once. Sequencing input: naive CD4+ and CD8+ T cells sorted from blood, pooled from several donors. Receptor source: a pool of human donors in good health; the sample pools cells from several healthy donors.

On this clonotype itself: The junction departs from the called germline gene at one end, perhaps through a read error. The chain combines TRBV12-3 or TRBV12-4 with TRBJ2-3, with unresolved D. CDR3 length: 14 amino acids. Here the CDR3 DNA reads TGTGCCAGCAGTTTAGCCAGAACCACAGATGCGCAGTATTTT. It is translated as CASSLARTTDAQYF.

The gene calls are TRBV19 and TRBJ1-1, with TRBD1 as a possible D gene (6 bases). CDR3 size: 15 residues. The germline V gene encodes CDR1 LNHDA and CDR2 SQIVND (reference sequence). Deletions cut 5 bases from V and 1 base from J, with 14 bases between. CDR3 protein: CASSVIQGRNTEAFF. As DNA, the CDR3 is TGTGCCAGTAGTGTAATACAGGGAAGGAACACTGAAGCTTTCTTT.

J is TRBJ2-1 and V is TRBV29-1, with 8 bases aligning to TRBD1. Germline V lookup: CDR1 SQVTM, CDR2 ANQGSEA. There are 12 residues in the CDR3. J lost 8 bases, V lost 8 bases, and 8 bases had no gene match. The chain's CDR3 is CSSYPGGDEQFF. Here the CDR3 DNA reads TGCAGCTCCTACCCAGGGGGCGATGAGCAGTTCTTC.

This chain connects TRBV5-1 to TRBJ1-2; 9 nucleotides match TRBD1. With V trimmed by 5 bases and J by 7 bases, 12 bases remained unmatched. This CDR3 is 15 amino acids long. Germline V gene data show CDR1 as SGHRS and CDR2 as YFSETQ. The CDR3 protein is CASRITGGAIGGYTF. Here the CDR3 DNA reads TGCGCCAGCAGGATAACAGGGGGCGCGATCGGTGGCTACACCTTC.

This clonotype was counted a few times. The genes are TRBV5-1 and TRBJ1-5, with D unresolved. The germline CDR1 and CDR2 sequences are SGHRS and YFSETQ. This CDR3 contains 14 residues. V was pared by 0 bases and J by 3 bases, with 7 bases between. The CDR3 DNA is TGCGCCAGCAGCTTGGACAGCCCCAATCAGCCCCAGCATTTT. Translating gives CASSLDSPNQPQHF.

The V and J genes are TRBV6-5 and TRBJ2-1, with 9 positions matching TRBD2. Germline V gene sequence: CDR1 MNHEY, CDR2 SVGAGI. The CDR3 sequence is 14 residues long. Germline trimming cut 7 bases from V and 4 bases from J; bases unmatched to any gene: 5. The CDR3 here is CASTIAGAYNEQFF. In DNA form, the CDR3 reads TGTGCCAGCACCATAGCGGGGGCATACAATGAGCAGTTCTTC.

The V and J genes are TRBV29-1 and TRBJ2-3; 9 nucleotides align to TRBD2. Per the germline V gene, CDR1 is SQVTM and CDR2 is ANQGSEA. The CDR3 has 15 amino acids. Trimming took 8 bases from V and 3 from J; bases not matched to a gene: 12. CDR3 coding DNA: TGCAGCCCAATATGGGCGGGAGGGAAGACAGATACGCAGTATTTT. The encoded protein is CSPIWAGGKTDTQYF.